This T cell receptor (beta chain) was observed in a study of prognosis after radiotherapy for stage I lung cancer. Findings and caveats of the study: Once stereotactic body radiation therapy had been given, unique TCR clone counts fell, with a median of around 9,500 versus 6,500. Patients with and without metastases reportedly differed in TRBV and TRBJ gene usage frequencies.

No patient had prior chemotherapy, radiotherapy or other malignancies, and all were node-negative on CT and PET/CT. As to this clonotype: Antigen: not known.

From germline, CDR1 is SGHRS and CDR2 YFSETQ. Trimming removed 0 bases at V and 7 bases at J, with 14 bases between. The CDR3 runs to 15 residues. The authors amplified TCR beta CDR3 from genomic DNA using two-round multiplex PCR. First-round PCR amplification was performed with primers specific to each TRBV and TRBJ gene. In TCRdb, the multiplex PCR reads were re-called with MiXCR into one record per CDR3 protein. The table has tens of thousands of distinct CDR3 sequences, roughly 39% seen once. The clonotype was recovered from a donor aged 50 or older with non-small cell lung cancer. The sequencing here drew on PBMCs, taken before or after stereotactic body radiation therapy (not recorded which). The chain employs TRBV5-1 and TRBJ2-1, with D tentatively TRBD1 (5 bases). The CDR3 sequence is CASSLGPGLGNEQFF. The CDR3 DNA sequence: TGCGCCAGCAGCTTGGGTCCAGGGTTGGGGAATGAGCAGTTCTTC. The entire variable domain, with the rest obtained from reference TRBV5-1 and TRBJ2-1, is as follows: KAGVTQTPRYLIKTRGQQVTLSCSPISGHRSVSWYQQTPGQGLQFLFEYFSETQRNKGNFPGRFSGRQFSNSRSEMNVSTLELGDSALYLCASSLGPGLGNEQFFGPGTRLTVL.